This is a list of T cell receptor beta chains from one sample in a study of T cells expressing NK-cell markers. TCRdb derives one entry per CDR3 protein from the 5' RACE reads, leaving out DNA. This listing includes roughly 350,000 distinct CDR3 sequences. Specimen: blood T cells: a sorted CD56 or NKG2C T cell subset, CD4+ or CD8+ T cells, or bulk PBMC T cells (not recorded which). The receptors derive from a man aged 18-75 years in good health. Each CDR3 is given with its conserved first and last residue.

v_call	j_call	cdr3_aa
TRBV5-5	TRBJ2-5	CASSHRLLAETQYF
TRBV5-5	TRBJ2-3	CASRLGTSVTDTQYF
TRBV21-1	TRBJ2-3	CASSKYGGPDTQYF
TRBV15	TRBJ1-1	CATSGAYLASEAFF
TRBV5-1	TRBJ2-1	CASLIAASLENEQFF
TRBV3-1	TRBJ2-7	CASSQGADSYPYEQYF
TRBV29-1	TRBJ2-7	CSVRIGSYEQYF
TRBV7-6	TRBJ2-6	CASSLKGAGANVLTF
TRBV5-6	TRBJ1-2	CASSLWGDYTF
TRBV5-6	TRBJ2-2	CASSLGQGLDTGELFF
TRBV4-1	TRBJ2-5	CASSHLGAGETQYF
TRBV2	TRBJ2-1	CASSGLAGGQEQFF
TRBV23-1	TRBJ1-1	CASGTQGQGATEAFF
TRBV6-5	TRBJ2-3	CASSSQEISTDTQYF
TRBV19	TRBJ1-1	CASRRQGWAFF
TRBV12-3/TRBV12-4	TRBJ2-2	CASSQAGSTGELFF
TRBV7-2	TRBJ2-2	CASTQERAKAGELFF
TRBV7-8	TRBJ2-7	CASSPLSSGVSYEQYF
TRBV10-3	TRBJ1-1	CAIRETLTPGQGTEAFF
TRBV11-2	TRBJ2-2	CASSLSPGRTGELFF
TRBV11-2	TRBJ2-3	CASSLFIRRDSDTQYF
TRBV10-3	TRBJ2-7	CAKIQTRDAISYEQYF
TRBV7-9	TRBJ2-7	CASSFGGRGDHEQYF
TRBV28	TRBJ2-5	CASSLLGGGDVGETQYF
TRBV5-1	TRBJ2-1	CASSLGDGSPDEQFF
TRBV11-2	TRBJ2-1	CASSLERAGGDNEQFF
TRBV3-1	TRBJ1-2	CASSRGPGGSYGYTF
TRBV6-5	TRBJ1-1	CASSYRWDRGHTEAFF
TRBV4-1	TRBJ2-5	CASSQTLAGQETQYF
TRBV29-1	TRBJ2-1	CSGRQSRSSYNEQFF
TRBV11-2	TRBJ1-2	CASSPSPGRELLGYTF
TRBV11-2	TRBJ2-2	CASSFILATGELFF
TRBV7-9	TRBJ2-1	CASSLGGGRTYYNEQFF
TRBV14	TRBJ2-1	CASSQGAWGKTGFYNEQFF
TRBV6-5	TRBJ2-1	CASSYGSGAYNEQFF
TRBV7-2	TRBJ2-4	CASSLGVVGNIQYF
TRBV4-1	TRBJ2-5	CASSPSGGERRETQYF
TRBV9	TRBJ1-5	CASSEGGGSNQPQHF
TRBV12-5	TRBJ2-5	CASGLQEETQYF
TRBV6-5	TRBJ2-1	CASSSALGGRYNEQFF
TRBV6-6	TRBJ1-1	CASSPRTEAFF
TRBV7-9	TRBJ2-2	CASRPGTSGANTGELFF
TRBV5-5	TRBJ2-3	CASSSLIDTQYF
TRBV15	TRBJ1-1	CATSRDAVQGTEAFF
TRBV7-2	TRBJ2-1	CASSDDPISVRFF
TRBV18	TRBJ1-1	CASSPPLGTEAFF
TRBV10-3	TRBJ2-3	CATGLGGATDTQYF
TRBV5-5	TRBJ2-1	CASSLTGRYNEQFF
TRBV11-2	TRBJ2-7	CASSVRTGGAEQYF
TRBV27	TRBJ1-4	CASSFVGNEKLFF
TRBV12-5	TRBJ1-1	CASGLVGGKGLTLMNTEAFF
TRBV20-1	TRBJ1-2	CSAGGGGLPGGGYTF
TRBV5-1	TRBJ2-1	CASSSGARFNEQFF